This passage covers 27 T cell receptor beta chains from one sample sequenced in a study of CXCR3-negative and CXCR3-positive naive CD8 T cells (dated by TCRdb to the late 2010s). Their target antigens are unknown. The data were produced on a NextSeq 550. The Human TCR Profiling Kit (MiLaboratory) was used to make UMI-labeled 5' RACE TRB cDNA libraries. TCRdb reprocessed the raw reads; every CDR3 protein sequence is a single record, and DNA is not supplied. The sample's table lists a count of 150,000 or so distinct CDR3 sequences. The top ten clonotypes cover approximately 0.51% of the sample. Results and caveats for the whole study, not just this receptor: TRB CDR3s from CXCR3-positive naive cells showed higher hydrophobicity (lower Kidera factor 4), lower energy, and higher strength and volume indices than CXCR3-negative naive cells.

Sample: naive CXCR3+ CD8+ T cells from blood. The sample's cell subset or site, from its label and the paper: CD45RO-CCR7+CD27+CD95- naive CD8+ T cells expressing CXCR3 (TNR3+). The receptors originated from a human donor in good health. Some clones in this sample may be carry-over from other donors' samples.

The genes are TRBV29-1 and TRBJ2-3; without DNA, the TCRdb call of TRBD1 cannot be checked. CDR1 is SQVTM, CDR2 ANQGSEA, per germline. There are 15 residues in the CDR3. The chain's CDR3 is CSATSGTGTRDTQYF.

J is TRBJ2-2 and V is TRBV15; lacking DNA, the TRBD1 call made by TCRdb goes unchecked. CDR1 is LNHNV and CDR2 is YYDKDF in the germline V gene (reference sequence). The CDR3 spans 16 residues. CDR3 amino acids: CATSREGTGSTGELFF.

The rearrangement joins TRBV11-3 to TRBJ2-2; TCRdb's D gene call, TRBD1, goes unchecked for lack of DNA. This CDR3 has 15 amino acids. CDR1 is SGHNT, CDR2 YENEEA, per germline. CDR3 residues: CASSLEQGNTGELFF.

The rearrangement joins TRBV12-3 or TRBV12-4 to TRBJ2-2. The CDR3 contains 14 residues. The CDR3 region is CASRQWLETGELFF.

The CDR3 protein is CASSAGTSDPYEQYF. This sequence joins TRBV10-2 and TRBJ2-7; no DNA is available, so the TRBD2 call from TCRdb remains unchecked. The CDR3 consists of 15 residues. Looked up from germline, CDR1 is WSHSY and CDR2 is SAAADI.

CDR3 loop: CASSLEYEADQETQYF. This chain uses TRBV7-2 with TRBJ2-5. Germline V CDR1 and CDR2: SGHTA, FQGNSA. This CDR3 is 16 amino acids long.

The V gene is TRBV11-3, the J gene TRBJ2-2; TCRdb designates TRBD1, a call that cannot be tested without DNA. CDR1 and CDR2 (germline): SGHNT, YENEEA. This CDR3 spans 15 amino acids. This chain's CDR3 is CASSSRQGEVGELFF. Using reference TRBV11-3 and TRBJ2-2 for the parts outside the CDR3, the full variable domain is EAGVVQSPRYKIIEKKQPVAFWCNPISGHNTLYWYLQNLGQGPELLIRYENEEAVDDSQLPKDRFSAERLKGVDSTLKIQPAELGDSAVYLCASSSRQGEVGELFFGEGSRLTVL.

The chain carries TRBV7-3 and TRBJ2-3; the TRBD1 assignment by TCRdb is unverifiable without DNA. The CDR3 length is 15 residues. Germline values: CDR1 SGHTA, CDR2 FQGTGA. The CDR3 here is CASSFPGGATDTQYF.

V usage is TRBV7-9 and J usage is TRBJ2-1; lacking DNA, the TRBD1 call made by TCRdb goes unchecked. The V gene's germline CDR1 is SEHNR and CDR2 FQNEAQ (reference sequence). There are 14 residues in the CDR3. CDR3 amino acids: CASIDGGSYNEQFF.

This sequence joins TRBV9 and TRBJ2-2; TCRdb's assignment of TRBD1 cannot be checked, as there is no DNA. Germline assignment: CDR1 SGDLS and CDR2 YYNGEE. The CDR3 loop spans 15 amino acids. The CDR3 here is CASSVGSGGTGELFF. The full variable domain, completed using reference TRBV9 and TRBJ2-2, is DSGVTQTPKHLITATGQRVTLRCSPRSGDLSVYWYQQSLDQGLQFLIQYYNGEERAKGNILERFSAQQFPDLHSELNLSSLELGDSALYFCASSVGSGGTGELFFGEGSRLTVL.

This chain connects TRBV5-6 to TRBJ2-7; TCRdb gives TRBD1 as the D gene, but with no DNA this cannot be confirmed. There are 16 residues in the CDR3. From germline, CDR1 is SGHDT and CDR2 YYEEEE. The CDR3 reads CASSLRGSGDGYEQYF.

This chain connects TRBV5-6 to TRBJ1-5; TCRdb calls TRBD1, which cannot be checked without DNA. CDR1 is SGHDT and CDR2 is YYEEEE in the germline V gene. This CDR3 has 15 amino acids. CDR3 amino acids: CASSLARTGLLPQHF.

The chain has TRBV27 and TRBJ1-2; TCRdb outputs TRBD1, but without DNA this stays unchecked. CDR1 MNHEY and CDR2 SMNVEV come from the germline V gene (reference sequence). The CDR3 covers 18 residues. This CDR3 is CASSHARDRGLLIYGYTF.

The V and J genes are TRBV20-1 and TRBJ2-7; TCRdb indicates TRBD2, and absent DNA this call remains unverified. The CDR3 spans 17 residues. From germline, CDR1 is DFQATT and CDR2 SNEGSKA (reference sequence). The CDR3 loop is CSASSTGHSVLPYEQYF.

The chain is built from TRBV7-3 and TRBJ2-4; TCRdb gives TRBD1 as the D gene, but with no DNA this cannot be confirmed. CDR1 and CDR2 from the germline V gene are SGHTA and FQGTGA. The CDR3 is 15 amino acids. This CDR3 is CASSSGQGTKNIQYF. Looking up the rest from reference TRBV7-3 and TRBJ2-4 gives the full variable domain: GAGVSQTPSNKVTEKGKYVELRCDPISGHTALYWYRQSLGQGPEFLIYFQGTGAADDSGLPNDRFFAVRPEGSVSTLKIQRTERGDSAVYLCASSSGQGTKNIQYFGAGTRLSVL.

The chain joins TRBV10-3 to TRBJ2-1. This CDR3 contains 14 residues. The germline V gene has CDR1 ENHRY and CDR2 SYGVKD. The CDR3 region is CAIRPGRDPNEQFF.

The chain is built from TRBV29-1 and TRBJ2-1; the TRBD1 assignment by TCRdb is unverifiable without DNA. CDR1 is SQVTM and CDR2 is ANQGSEA in the germline V gene. CDR3 length equals 14 residues. CDR3 region: CSVEGTGESNEQFF.

This chain joins TRBV20-1 and TRBJ1-5. Germline CDR1 reads DFQATT; CDR2 reads SNEGSKA (reference sequence). The CDR3 has 16 amino acids. The CDR3 here is CSAQVGGLYSNQPQHF.

V is TRBV4-3 and J is TRBJ1-1; TCRdb designates TRBD1, a call that cannot be tested without DNA. Per the germline V gene, CDR1 is LGHNA and CDR2 is YSLEER. There are 13 residues in the CDR3. CDR3 protein: CASSKDRGEEAFF.

This chain joins TRBV4-1 and TRBJ2-4; checking the TCRdb D call of TRBD2 is not possible without DNA. The CDR3 contains 14 residues. CDR1 and CDR2 from the germline V gene are MGHRA and YSYEKL. CDR3 loop: CASRTSGSTDIQYF.

This rearrangement joins TRBV4-2 to TRBJ2-5; TCRdb's D call of TRBD1 is untestable without DNA. Germline V gene data show CDR1 as LGHNA and CDR2 as YNFKEQ. The CDR3 loop spans 17 amino acids. The CDR3 region is CASSQDPRGGSQETQYF.

The chain joins TRBV5-1 to TRBJ2-7; TCRdb gives TRBD2 as the D gene, but with no DNA this cannot be confirmed. The CDR3 is 14 amino acids. Germline V gene lookup returns CDR1 SGHRS and CDR2 YFSETQ. The CDR3 region is CASRPSATGREQYF.

The V and J genes are TRBV28 and TRBJ1-4; TCRdb's D call of TRBD1 is untestable without DNA. There are 15 residues in the CDR3. The V gene's germline CDR1 is MDHEN and CDR2 SYDVKM. The CDR3 region is CASRASTGRNEKLFF.

The chain uses TRBV13 and TRBJ1-1; TCRdb calls TRBD1, which cannot be checked without DNA. This CDR3 has 13 amino acids. Looked up from germline, CDR1 is PRHDT and CDR2 is FYEKMQ (reference sequence). CDR3 loop: CASSLRRGTEAFF.

The chain links TRBV4-3 to TRBJ1-1; TCRdb designates TRBD1, a call that cannot be tested without DNA. Germline-derived CDR1 and CDR2 are LGHNA and YSLEER. The length of the CDR3 is 16 residues. The CDR3 sequence is CASSQEGQGTRTEAFF.

The V gene is TRBV12-3 or TRBV12-4, the J gene TRBJ2-7; as DNA is missing, the TRBD2 call by TCRdb cannot be tested. The CDR3 is 14 residues long. The CDR3 loop is CASSLKLAGYEQYF.

V is TRBV2 and J is TRBJ2-7. This CDR3 has 15 amino acids. Germline V gives CDR1 SNHLY, CDR2 FYNNEI. This chain's CDR3 is CASSEFVGGALEQYF.